The 23 T cell receptor beta chains presented below share a single source sample, sequenced in a study of blood T cell repertoires in COVID-19 (dated by TCRdb to about 2020). Library construction relied on the immunoSEQ multiplex PCR assay. The clones in this table, taken by TCRdb from immuneACCESS, are in-frame only. Not every clone is retained; where verified, under half of the shortfall comes from an unresolved V gene, and the cause of the rest is unknown. The table for this sample lists around 20,000 clones; approximately 83% of them were counted only once. The ten most abundant clones make up 5.5% to 6.5% of the sample. Sequenced material: peripheral blood. All receptors derive from a human donor in a cohort sampled during active COVID-19.

V usage is TRBV28 and J usage is TRBJ2-3; tentative D call: TRBD2 (6 bases). CDR3 size: 15 residues. CDR1 is MDHEN, CDR2 SYDVKM, per germline. Trimming took off 7 bases at V and 4 bases at J, with 18 bases between the two ends. CDR3 sequence (DNA): TGTGCCAGCAAGGAGGGGAAATCGCGCGCAGATACGCAGTATTTT. Its translation: CASKEGKSRADTQYF.

The J gene is TRBJ2-7, the V gene TRBV29-1, with a tentative D call TRBD2 (7 bases). V was clipped by 5 bases and J by 2 bases, with 22 bases between them. Germline CDR1 and CDR2: SQVTM and ANQGSEA. This CDR3 has 16 residues. The CDR3 is CSVRRGGSVGPYEQYF. The CDR3, as DNA: TGCAGCGTTCGAAGGGGGGGTTCCGTAGGGCCCTACGAGCAGTACTTC.

The table lists this clone with a few counts. The rearrangement joins TRBV6-6 to TRBJ2-1, with TRBD2 matching over 9 bases. The V segment lost 0 bases and the J segment 5 bases; nucleotides outside the gene matches: 5. Germline values: CDR1 MNHNY, CDR2 SVGAGI (reference sequence). This CDR3 has 16 residues. CDR3 nucleotides: TGTGCCAGCAGTTACTCGCTAGCGGGAACCCACAATGAGCAGTTCTTC. Translation: CASSYSLAGTHNEQFF.

The chain links TRBV18 to TRBJ2-2; TRBD1 matches at 7 bases. CDR1 KGHSH and CDR2 LQKENI come from the germline V gene. V trimming: 3 bases; J trimming: 6 bases; junction bases outside the gene matches: 13. The CDR3 is 17 amino acids. The CDR3 DNA sequence: TGTGCCAGCTCACCCTCCCTAGGGGGCCGATTGGCCGGGGAGCTGTTTTTT. It codes for CASSPSLGGRLAGELFF.

Regarding this clone: Other DNA sequences in this specimen translate into the identical CDR3. The chain carries TRBV5-1 and TRBJ2-2, with 8 bases that match TRBD1. This CDR3 is built from 16 residues. V was clipped by 0 bases and J by 3 bases; unmatched bases: 4. CDR1 SGHRS and CDR2 YFSETQ come from the germline V gene. The CDR3 here is CASSLVQGADTGELFF. The CDR3 DNA sequence: TGCGCCAGCAGCTTGGTCCAGGGGGCAGACACCGGGGAGCTGTTTTTT.

This clone has a single count. The V gene is TRBV24-1, the J gene TRBJ1-2, with D unresolved. The CDR3 contains 17 residues. Germline-derived CDR1 and CDR2 are KGHDR and SFDVKD. Trimming pared 4 bases from V and 7 bases from J, leaving 24 bases between. The CDR3 DNA reads TGTGCCACCAGTGACCTTGGCCGTGGAGGGAAGGTAAGTGGCTACACCTTC. This gives the protein CATSDLGRGGKVSGYTF.

The chain employs TRBV11-2 and TRBJ2-2, with a tentative D call TRBD1 (5 bases). V shed 5 bases and J shed 6 bases, with 16 bases lying between them. In germline, CDR1 is SGHAT, CDR2 FQNNGV. The length of the CDR3 is 15 residues. CDR3 coding DNA: TGTGCCAGCAGCAACCGAGCAGGGTTTGCCGGGGAGCTGTTTTTT. This gives the protein CASSNRAGFAGELFF.

The rearrangement joins TRBV28 to TRBJ1-2; TRBD1 aligns across 7 bases. The CDR3 sequence is 12 residues long. With V trimmed by 6 bases and J by 12 bases, 10 bases remained unmatched. The germline gives CDR1 MDHEN, CDR2 SYDVKM. The CDR3 reads CASSFRQGAHTF. The CDR3 DNA is TGTGCCAGCAGCTTCCGACAGGGAGCCCACACCTTC.

This chain uses TRBV6-4 with TRBJ2-5; the match to TRBD2 covers 8 bases. Germline lookup yields CDR1 MRHNA and CDR2 SNTAGT. V gave up 3 bases and J gave up 4 bases; unmatched junction bases: 7. The CDR3 sequence is 15 residues long. The CDR3 loop reads CASSESGGPGETQYF. The CDR3 nucleotides read TGTGCCAGCAGTGAATCGGGAGGGCCGGGAGAGACCCAGTACTTC.

The V call is TRBV19, the J call TRBJ2-1; 7 bases fit TRBD1. The CDR3 runs 16 residues. Losses at the gene ends were 1 base for V and 5 bases for J; bases not matched to a gene: 8. CDR1 and CDR2 from the germline V gene are LNHDA and SQIVND (reference sequence). CDR3 bases: TGTGCCAGTAGTATAGGGAAAGACAGGGCTCACAATGAGCAGTTCTTC. Translating gives CASSIGKDRAHNEQFF.

CDR3 DNA: TGTGCCAGCAGTTTATCGGGCAGCTTCTACGAGCAGTACTTC. This encodes CASSLSGSFYEQYF. The gene calls are TRBV27 and TRBJ2-7, with D unclear. This CDR3 comprises 14 residues. Looked up from germline, CDR1 is MNHEY and CDR2 is SMNVEV (reference sequence). Trimming removed 0 bases at V and 3 bases at J, with 9 bases between.

V usage is TRBV28 and J usage is TRBJ2-7; possibly TRBD1 for D (5 bases). CDR1 is MDHEN, CDR2 SYDVKM, per germline. V lost 5 bases and J lost 0, with 8 bases in between. The CDR3 extends over 13 amino acids. Here the CDR3 reads CASSLDSSYEQYF. The DNA for the CDR3 is TGTGCCAGCAGTCTCGACAGCTCCTACGAGCAGTACTTC. The complete variable domain, with remaining parts taken from reference TRBV28 and TRBJ2-7, reads DVKVTQSSRYLVKRTGEKVFLECVQDMDHENMFWYRQDPGLGLRLIYFSYDVKMKEKGDIPEGYSVSREKKERFSLILESASTNQTSMYLCASSLDSSYEQYFGPGTRLTVT.

This sequence joins TRBV10-1 and TRBJ2-7; D possibly corresponds to TRBD1 (6 bases). The CDR3 sequence is 13 residues long. Germline assignment: CDR1 WNHNN and CDR2 SYGVQD (reference sequence). Deletions cut 6 bases from V and 3 bases from J, with 12 bases between. This CDR3 reads CASRAGTLYEQYF. CDR3 DNA: TGCGCCAGCAGGGCCGGGACACTCTACGAGCAGTACTTC.

In its sample, this clone ranks as medium-sized. The rearrangement uses TRBV6-2 or TRBV6-3 and TRBJ1-2; tentatively, D is TRBD1 (6 bases). The ends were cut back, 5 bases at V and 5 bases at J, with 18 bases in the middle. The CDR3 spans 15 residues. Germline V CDR1 and CDR2: MNHEY, SVGEGT. DNA of the CDR3: TGTGCCAGCAGTGGGTGGACAGCATACGGGTATGGCTACACCTTC. Its protein product is CASSGWTAYGYGYTF.

The chain uses TRBV7-2 and TRBJ2-4; TRBD2 aligns across 10 bases. Germline CDR1 reads SGHTA; CDR2 reads FQGNSA. V lost 4 bases to trimming and J lost 0 bases; unmatched junction nucleotides: 6. The CDR3 length is 17 residues. CDR3 sequence (DNA): TGTGCCAGCAGCTCCTTAGCGGGAGGCCTAGCCAAAAACATTCAGTACTTC. It encodes CASSSLAGGLAKNIQYF.

The chain links TRBV5-1 to TRBJ2-7; D call uncertain. The CDR3 totals 13 residues. The V end lost 1 base, the J end lost 0 bases, and 5 bases lay between the germline ends. Germline assignment: CDR1 SGHRS and CDR2 YFSETQ. DNA for the CDR3: TGCGCCAGCAGCTTGACAGCCTCCTACGAGCAGTACTTC. As protein: CASSLTASYEQYF.

The chain employs TRBV9 and TRBJ2-1, with 13 bases that match TRBD2. V lost 4 bases and J lost 5; bases outside the gene matches: 6. The length of the CDR3 is 16 residues. CDR1 is SGDLS and CDR2 is YYNGEE in the germline V gene. The CDR3 coding sequence is TGTGCCAGCAGCCCCCGACTAGCGGGAGGCCACAATGAGCAGTTCTTC. Protein sequence: CASSPRLAGGHNEQFF. Supplemented by reference TRBV9 and TRBJ2-1, the full variable domain reads DSGVTQTPKHLITATGQRVTLRCSPRSGDLSVYWYQQSLDQGLQFLIQYYNGEERAKGNILERFSAQQFPDLHSELNLSSLELGDSALYFCASSPRLAGGHNEQFFGPGTRLTVL.

The chain couples TRBV18 to TRBJ1-3; a possible D gene is TRBD1 (5 bases). CDR3 length equals 17 residues. V was shortened by 6 bases and J by 2 bases, with 20 bases between the two germline ends. The V gene's germline CDR1 is KGHSH and CDR2 LQKENI. The DNA of the CDR3 is TGTGCCAGCTCCCCCTCCGGTAAGATGACAGCTGGAAACACCATATATTTT. Translated, it gives CASSPSGKMTAGNTIYF.

The rearrangement links TRBV4-3 to TRBJ2-1, with D tentatively TRBD2 (5 bases). The length of the CDR3 is 15 residues. Per the germline V gene, CDR1 is LGHNA and CDR2 is YSLEER. V dropped 1 base and J dropped 10 bases, with 17 bases sitting between them. Here the CDR3 reads CASSQVSGAGTEQFF. DNA of the CDR3: TGCGCCAGCAGCCAAGTCTCTGGTGCGGGTACGGAGCAGTTCTTC.

CDR3 in DNA: TGTGCCAGCTCACCACGGACAGGGGGTGGAGAGACCCAGTACTTC. Translation gives CASSPRTGGGETQYF. The genes are TRBV18 and TRBJ2-5, with 10 bases identical to TRBD1. The CDR3 is made up of 15 amino acids. CDR1 is KGHSH and CDR2 is LQKENI in the germline V gene. V shed 1 base, J shed 4 bases, and the junction held 3 bases outside the gene matches.

V and J are TRBV6-4 and TRBJ2-2; 8 positions match TRBD2. The CDR3 has 15 amino acids. Germline V lookup: CDR1 MRHNA, CDR2 SNTAGT. V trimming: 0 bases; J trimming: 6 bases; junction bases outside the gene matches: 3. The CDR3 DNA reads as TGTGCCAGCAGTGACTCCAGCGGGAGCCCCGGGGAGCTGTTTTTT. This codes for CASSDSSGSPGELFF.

In DNA, the CDR3 is TGTGCCAGCTCACCAGCTACAGGGGAAGGAAACACCATATATTTT. It codes for CASSPATGEGNTIYF. The chain links TRBV18 to TRBJ1-3; 7 bases are shared with TRBD1. After removal of 2 bases from V and 4 bases from J, the junction contained 5 bases not matched to a gene. This CDR3 has 15 amino acids. Germline-derived CDR1 and CDR2 are KGHSH and LQKENI.

The V call is TRBV6-4, the J call TRBJ2-1, with a possible D match to TRBD2 (6 bases). The germline V gene has CDR1 MRHNA and CDR2 SNTAGT. The CDR3 consists of 15 residues. V lost 6 bases, J lost 1 base, and 13 bases lay in between. CDR3 region: CASSVISGSYNEQFF. The DNA of the CDR3 is TGTGCCAGCAGCGTCATTAGCGGATCCTACAATGAGCAGTTCTTC.